This T cell receptor (beta chain) was documented in a study of shared clonotypes between healthy human individuals. Overall study findings and caveats: Sampling was confined to blood; repertoires within tissues likely differ.

A word on this clone: No antigen is known for it.

The unsorted samples had tens of millions of PBMCs used for genomic DNA. Deletions cut 0 bases from V and 4 bases from J, with 13 bases between. CDR1 and CDR2 from the germline V gene are LNHNV and YYDKDF (reference sequence). This CDR3 is built from 16 residues. Sequencing on ten immunoSEQ deep assay plates was performed for unsorted PBMC DNA. Profiled with immunoSEQ multiplex PCR; TCRdb holds only in-frame clones, not every one. The sample contains roughly 490,000 clones, over 60% of which appear only once. The origin of this receptor is a middle-aged woman in good health. Some clones in this sample may be carry-over from other donors' samples. V and J are TRBV15 and TRBJ1-3, with a tentative D call TRBD1 (5 bases). Sequenced material: PBMCs. The CDR3, as DNA: TGTGCCACCAGCAGAGAAGGGGTACCCGTCGGAAACACCATATATTTT. This gives the protein CATSREGVPVGNTIYF.